The 20 T cell receptor beta chains below were found in one sample sequenced in a study of blood T cell repertoires in COVID-19. TCRdb keeps only in-frame clones here, not all; method: immunoSEQ multiplex PCR. The data show roughly 400,000 clones, with roughly 86% seen just once and approximately 2.1% held by the top ten. Sequenced sample: PBMCs or T cells enriched from blood (not recorded which). The source is a middle-aged woman with acute COVID-19.

The chain carries TRBV18 and TRBJ1-3; tentative D call: TRBD1 (5 bases). The CDR3 is 17 residues long. The germline V gene encodes CDR1 KGHSH and CDR2 LQKENI. The V gene lost 4 bases and the J gene lost 2 bases, with 18 bases spanning the gap. CDR3 sequence (DNA): TGTGCCAGCTCACAAGACTTACCCGGGGGGACTGGAAACACCATATATTTT. Translated: CASSQDLPGGTGNTIYF.

The chain has TRBV23-1 and TRBJ1-1, with TRBD1 identical over 7 bases. TRBV23-1 is assigned to the ORF class and has an uncertain function. Trimming at V came to 6 bases and at J to 5 bases, leaving 15 bases not matched to a gene. This CDR3 spans 16 amino acids. The CDR3 loop reads CASSLEKNRGPTEAFF. The CDR3 nucleotides are TGCGCCAGCAGCCTCGAGAAGAACAGGGGTCCGACTGAAGCTTTCTTT.

The chain has TRBV11-2 and TRBJ2-1, with D unclear. Trimming pared 5 bases from V and 10 bases from J, leaving 12 bases between. The CDR3 totals 12 residues. In germline, CDR1 is SGHAT, CDR2 FQNNGV. The CDR3 protein is CASSRPRQEQFF. The CDR3, as DNA: TGTGCCAGCAGCCGCCCCAGGCAAGAGCAGTTCTTC.

This sequence joins TRBV5-6 and TRBJ1-1, with D possibly matching TRBD1 (5 bases). CDR1 and CDR2 from the germline V gene are SGHDT and YYEEEE. CDR3 length: 15 residues. V lost 4 bases, J lost 5 bases, and 18 bases lay in between. CDR3: CASSPLRQGITEAFF. CDR3 coding DNA: TGTGCCAGCAGCCCTCTCCGGCAGGGAATAACTGAAGCTTTCTTT.

A word on this clone: This sample includes further DNA sequences coding for the same CDR3. This CDR3 reads CASSLFGQANTGELFF. In DNA form, the CDR3 reads TGTGCCAGCAGCTTATTCGGACAGGCTAACACCGGGGAGCTGTTTTTT. The chain links TRBV7-9 to TRBJ2-2; 7 bases align to TRBD1. With V trimmed by 2 bases and J by 2 bases, 5 bases remained unmatched. CDR3 size: 16 residues. Per germline, CDR1 SEHNR and CDR2 FQNEAQ (reference sequence).

The chain joins TRBV10-3 to TRBJ2-3; 10 bases are shared with TRBD1. V shed 3 bases, J shed 6 bases, and the junction held 3 bases outside the gene matches. Germline CDR1 and CDR2: ENHRY and SYGVKD. There are 14 residues in the CDR3. CDR3 region: CAISDPGQGDTQYF. CDR3 in DNA: TGTGCCATCAGTGATCCGGGACAGGGGGATACGCAGTATTTT.

DNA of the CDR3: TGTGCCAGCAGCCCACAGGCTACCGGGGAGCTGTTTTTT. Encoded protein: CASSPQATGELFF. This chain joins TRBV7-2 and TRBJ2-2; tentative D call: TRBD1 (5 bases). Trimming removed 5 bases from V and 5 bases from J, with 9 bases in between. CDR3 size: 13 residues. Germline V gene lookup returns CDR1 SGHTA and CDR2 FQGNSA.

The chain carries TRBV27 and TRBJ2-6; no firm D call. Between the trimmed V and J ends, which lost 3 bases and 2 bases, there was a span of 5 bases. The germline CDR1 and CDR2 sequences are MNHEY and SMNVEV (reference sequence). The CDR3 is made up of 14 amino acids. The CDR3 sequence: CASSLAPGANVLTF. The CDR3 bases are TGTGCCAGCAGTTTGGCCCCTGGGGCCAACGTCCTGACTTTC.

The V and J genes are TRBV3-1 (or the pseudogene TRBV3-2) and TRBJ2-7; 8 nucleotides agree with TRBD1. V dropped 5 bases and J dropped 4; count of bases not matched to a gene: 13. The V gene's germline CDR1 is LGHDT and CDR2 YNNKEL (reference sequence). The CDR3 totals 16 residues. The chain's CDR3 is CASSFDLDRAWYEQYF. The CDR3 nucleotides are TGTGCCAGCAGCTTCGACCTGGACAGGGCTTGGTACGAGCAGTACTTC.

This clone was found a few times. This sequence joins TRBV5-4 and TRBJ2-7, with D possibly matching TRBD1 (6 bases). The CDR3 extends over 15 amino acids. V lost 0 bases and J lost 4, with 14 bases in between. Germline CDR1 reads SGHNT; CDR2 reads YYREEE (reference sequence). The DNA of the CDR3 is TGTGCCAGCAGCTTGGACCCTAGGACAGTATACGAGCAGTACTTC. Translating it yields CASSLDPRTVYEQYF.

In DNA form, the CDR3 reads TGTGCCACCAGTGCCCGGGGCAATCAGCCCCAGCATTTT. As protein: CATSARGNQPQHF. This chain links TRBV24-1 with TRBJ1-5; D not certain. In germline, CDR1 is KGHDR, CDR2 SFDVKD. The CDR3 is made up of 13 amino acids. V lost 5 bases to trimming and J lost 2 bases, with 6 bases between them.

V and J are TRBV7-9 and TRBJ1-1; unclear D gene. CDR3 length: 16 amino acids. V shed 5 bases and J shed 1 base, with 17 bases lying between them. CDR1 and CDR2 (germline): SEHNR, FQNEAQ (reference sequence). CDR3 coding DNA: TGTGCCAGCAGCCCCCGAGGGAGTGGGAGGAACACTGAAGCTTTCTTT. This encodes CASSPRGSGRNTEAFF.

The chain combines TRBV6-1 with TRBJ2-2; 12 bases align to TRBD2. CDR3 length: 17 residues. Germline V lookup: CDR1 MNHNS, CDR2 SASEGT. Trimming cost V 4 bases and J 0 bases; bases outside gene matches: 3. The CDR3 loop is CASSAGTSGSNTGELFF. The DNA of the CDR3 is TGTGCCAGCAGTGCCGGGACTAGCGGGTCGAACACCGGGGAGCTGTTTTTT.

V is TRBV19 and J is TRBJ1-6; D perhaps matches TRBD1 (6 bases). Per germline, CDR1 LNHDA and CDR2 SQIVND (reference sequence). The length of the CDR3 is 15 residues. Trimming removed 5 bases from V and 9 bases from J, with 17 bases in between. In DNA, the CDR3 is TGTGCCAGTAGTGAAATACAGGGCAGTGGTTCACCCCTCCACTTT. Amino acid sequence: CASSEIQGSGSPLHF.

The CDR3 loop reads CASSEAGLGALRGYTF. For the CDR3, the DNA is TGTGCCAGCAGTGAAGCGGGGTTGGGAGCTCTAAGGGGCTACACCTTC. The chain employs TRBV2 and TRBJ1-2; no clear D gene. The ends were cut back, 0 bases at V and 8 bases at J, with 19 bases in the middle. CDR1 and CDR2 (germline): SNHLY, FYNNEI. The CDR3 sequence is 16 residues long.

This clone was seen only once. The genes are TRBV18 and TRBJ2-5; 7 bases are a match to TRBD1. Germline loops: CDR1 KGHSH, CDR2 LQKENI. This CDR3 spans 16 amino acids. Losses at the gene ends were 3 bases for V and 4 bases for J; bases not matched to a gene: 11. The CDR3 is CASSPTRQGGGETQYF. In DNA, the CDR3 is TGTGCCAGCTCACCGACAAGACAGGGTGGAGGAGAGACCCAGTACTTC.

The chain joins TRBV30 to TRBJ1-4; D is uncertain. The CDR3 spans 12 residues. Trimming stripped 3 bases from V and 4 bases from J, with 6 bases between. In germline, CDR1 is GTSNPN, CDR2 SVGIG (reference sequence). The CDR3 protein is CAWREDNEKLFF. The CDR3 DNA reads TGTGCCTGGAGGGAGGATAATGAAAAACTGTTTTTT. Full variable domain (rest looked up from reference TRBV30 and TRBJ1-4): SQTIHQWPATLVQPVGSPLSLECTVEGTSNPNLYWYRQAAGRGLQLLFYSVGIGQISSEVPQNLSASRPQDRQFILSSKKLLLSDSGFYLCAWREDNEKLFFGSGTQLSVL.

This chain joins TRBV5-6 and TRBJ1-2; possible D gene TRBD1, 6 bases. The V gene lost 1 base and the J gene lost 6 bases, with 13 bases spanning the gap. The CDR3 is made up of 14 amino acids. The germline V gene encodes CDR1 SGHDT and CDR2 YYEEEE. CDR3 sequence reads: CASSLRGRGHGYTF. The CDR3 bases are TGTGCCAGCAGCTTGCGGGGCAGGGGCCATGGCTACACCTTC.

This sequence joins TRBV14 and TRBJ2-1, with 12 bases matching TRBD2. CDR3 length: 14 residues. Germline V lookup: CDR1 SGHDN, CDR2 FVKESK. After removal of 7 bases from V and 8 bases from J, the junction contained 6 bases not matched to a gene. CDR3 in DNA: TGTGCCAGCAACCCTAGCGGGGGGGCCTATGAGCAGTTCTTC. Protein product: CASNPSGGAYEQFF.

V gene TRBV9 combines with J gene TRBJ1-2; D is possibly TRBD1 (5 bases). Germline V gives CDR1 SGDLS, CDR2 YYNGEE. The CDR3 contains 15 residues. V was clipped by 4 bases and J by 1 base, with 14 bases between them. Here the CDR3 DNA reads TGTGCCAGCAGCCTACCCGGGGGGGGTAACTATGGCTACACCTTC. Residues: CASSLPGGGNYGYTF. Filled out from reference TRBV9 and TRBJ1-2, the complete variable domain reads DSGVTQTPKHLITATGQRVTLRCSPRSGDLSVYWYQQSLDQGLQFLIQYYNGEERAKGNILERFSAQQFPDLHSELNLSSLELGDSALYFCASSLPGGGNYGYTFGSGTRLTVV.